This TCR beta chain comes out of a study of blood T cell repertoires in COVID-19. Study as a whole: Donors in the United States, Italy and Spain gave samples during acute or convalescent COVID-19.

The V gene's germline CDR1 is SGHTA and CDR2 FQGNSA. With V trimmed by 5 bases and J by 6 bases, 5 bases remained unmatched. The CDR3 is 14 residues long. Sequencing was performed with immunoSEQ multiplex PCR; in TCRdb, only in-frame clones are kept and a portion is missing. The data show approximately 160,000 clones, with about 79% seen just once and roughly 7.2% held by the top ten. This TCR was sampled from a woman aged 50 to 65 in a cohort sampled during active or convalescent COVID-19. This chain joins TRBV7-2 and TRBJ1-4; 8 bases align to TRBD1. The specimen sequenced was peripheral blood. The CDR3 bases are TGTGCCAGCAGCCAGGGGGCAGGGGATGAAAAACTGTTTTTT. It translates to CASSQGAGDEKLFF.